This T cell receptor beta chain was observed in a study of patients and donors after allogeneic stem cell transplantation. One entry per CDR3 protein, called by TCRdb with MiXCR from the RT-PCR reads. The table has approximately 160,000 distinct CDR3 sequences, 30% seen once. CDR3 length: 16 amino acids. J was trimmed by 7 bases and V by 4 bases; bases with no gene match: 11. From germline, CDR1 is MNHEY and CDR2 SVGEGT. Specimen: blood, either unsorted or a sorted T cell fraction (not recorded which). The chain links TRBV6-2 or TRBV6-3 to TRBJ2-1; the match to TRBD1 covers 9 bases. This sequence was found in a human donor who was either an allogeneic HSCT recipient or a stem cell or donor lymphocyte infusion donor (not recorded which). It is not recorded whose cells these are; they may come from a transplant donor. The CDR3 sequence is CASSFPRDRVRNEQFF. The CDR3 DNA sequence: TGTGCCAGCAGTTTCCCCCGGGACAGGGTGAGGAATGAGCAGTTCTTC.